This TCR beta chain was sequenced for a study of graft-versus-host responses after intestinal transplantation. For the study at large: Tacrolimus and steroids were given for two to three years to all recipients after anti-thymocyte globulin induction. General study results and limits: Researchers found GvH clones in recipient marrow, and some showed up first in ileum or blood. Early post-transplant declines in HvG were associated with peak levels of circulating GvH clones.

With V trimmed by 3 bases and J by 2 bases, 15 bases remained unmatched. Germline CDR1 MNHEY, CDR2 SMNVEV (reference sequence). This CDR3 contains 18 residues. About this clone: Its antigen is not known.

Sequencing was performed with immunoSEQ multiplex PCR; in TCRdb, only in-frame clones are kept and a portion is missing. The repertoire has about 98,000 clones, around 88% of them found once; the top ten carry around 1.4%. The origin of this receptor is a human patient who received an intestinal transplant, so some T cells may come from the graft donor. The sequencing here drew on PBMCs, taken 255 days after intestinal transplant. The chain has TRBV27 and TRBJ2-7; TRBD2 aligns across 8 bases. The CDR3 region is CASSLSANLAGEPYEQYF. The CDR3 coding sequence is TGTGCCAGCAGTTTGTCAGCGAATCTAGCGGGTGAGCCCTACGAGCAGTACTTC.